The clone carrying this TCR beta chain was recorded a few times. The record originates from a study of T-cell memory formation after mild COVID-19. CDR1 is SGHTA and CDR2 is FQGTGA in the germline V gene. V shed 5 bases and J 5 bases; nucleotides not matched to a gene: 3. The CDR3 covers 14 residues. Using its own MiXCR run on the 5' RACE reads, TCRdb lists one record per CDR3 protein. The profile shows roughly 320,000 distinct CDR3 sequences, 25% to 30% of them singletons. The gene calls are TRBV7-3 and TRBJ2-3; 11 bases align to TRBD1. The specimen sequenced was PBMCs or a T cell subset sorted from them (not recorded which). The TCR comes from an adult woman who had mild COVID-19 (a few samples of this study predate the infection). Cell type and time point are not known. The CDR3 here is CASSLDRGQDTQYF. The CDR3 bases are TGTGCCAGCAGCCTGGACAGGGGGCAAGATACGCAGTATTTT.